The 17 T cell receptor beta chains given below trace back to one sample, sequenced in a study of patients and donors after allogeneic stem cell transplantation. TCRdb used MiXCR to reprocess the RT-PCR reads, holding one entry per CDR3 protein. The sample lists some 160,000 distinct CDR3 sequences, nearly 25% occurring once. Material for sequencing was blood, either unsorted or a sorted T cell fraction (not recorded which). These receptors came from a human donor who was either an allogeneic HSCT recipient or a stem cell or donor lymphocyte infusion donor (not recorded which). It is not recorded whose cells these are; they may come from a transplant donor.

This clonotype occurred many times. The V call is TRBV11-3, the J call TRBJ1-1; D call uncertain. The V gene's germline CDR1 is SGHNT and CDR2 YENEEA. The germline V and J ends were trimmed by 4 bases and 0 bases, with 6 bases remaining between them. The CDR3 has 13 residues. CDR3: CASSSRMNTEAFF. CDR3 nucleotides: TGTGCCAGCAGCTCTAGGATGAACACTGAAGCTTTCTTT. Combining the CDR3 with reference TRBV11-3 and TRBJ1-1 gives the whole variable domain EAGVVQSPRYKIIEKKQPVAFWCNPISGHNTLYWYLQNLGQGPELLIRYENEEAVDDSQLPKDRFSAERLKGVDSTLKIQPAELGDSAVYLCASSSRMNTEAFFGQGTRLTVV.

This clonotype was recorded at least ten times. The chain has TRBV5-1 and TRBJ1-4; no firm D call. V was clipped by 4 bases and J by 0 bases, with 4 bases between them. The germline V gene encodes CDR1 SGHRS and CDR2 YFSETQ. CDR3 size: 13 residues. DNA for the CDR3: TGCGCCAGCAGCACTGCAACTAATGAAAAACTGTTTTTT. The encoded protein is CASSTATNEKLFF.

This clonotype has a handful of counts. This chain joins TRBV5-1 and TRBJ2-1, with D perhaps TRBD2 (6 bases). V was pared by 2 bases and J by 0 bases, with 6 bases between. The length of the CDR3 is 14 residues. CDR1 is SGHRS and CDR2 is YFSETQ in the germline V gene. CDR3: CASSFSGSYNEQFF. CDR3 nucleotide sequence: TGCGCCAGCAGCTTTAGCGGCTCCTACAATGAGCAGTTCTTC.

In this sample, this clonotype turned up once. The genes are TRBV4-3 and TRBJ2-3; TRBD1 might be the D (6 bases). V was pared by 0 bases and J by 1 base, with 8 bases between. The CDR3 length is 15 residues. In germline, CDR1 is LGHNA, CDR2 YSLEER. In DNA, the CDR3 is TGCGCCAGCAGCCAAGATGGGGGCGGCACAGATACGCAGTATTTT. Amino acid sequence: CASSQDGGGTDTQYF.

The table lists this clonotype with a few counts. This sequence joins TRBV29-1 and TRBJ2-7; 9 bases are shared with TRBD1. The CDR3 is made up of 14 amino acids. The germline V gene encodes CDR1 SQVTM and CDR2 ANQGSEA. The V gene end was trimmed by 6 bases and the J gene end by 0 bases; junction bases not matched to a gene: 6. Here the CDR3 DNA reads TGCAGCGTGGATGGACAGGGGAGCTCCTACGAGCAGTACTTC. This gives the protein CSVDGQGSSYEQYF.

The J gene is TRBJ2-7, the V gene TRBV10-3; 7 positions agree with TRBD1. The ends lost 0 bases at V and 7 bases at J; junction bases unmatched: 12. Germline V lookup: CDR1 ENHRY, CDR2 SYGVKD. CDR3 size: 16 residues. The CDR3, as DNA: TGTGCCATCAGTGAGTCGACTCGGGCAGGGGGAGAGGAGCAGTACTTC. It is translated as CAISESTRAGGEEQYF.

V usage is TRBV20-1 and J usage is TRBJ1-5, with D hard to call. The CDR3 sequence is 14 residues long. Trimming took off 3 bases at V and 0 bases at J, with 9 bases between the two ends. The germline V gene encodes CDR1 DFQATT and CDR2 SNEGSKA (reference sequence). The CDR3 DNA reads as TGCAGTGCTAGTGTGGCGGATAGCAATCAGCCCCAGCATTTT. Protein: CSASVADSNQPQHF.

A few counts support this clonotype. The chain employs TRBV5-1 and TRBJ1-2, with no clear D. There are 13 residues in the CDR3. V lost 1 base, J lost 3 bases, and 7 bases lay in between. Germline-derived CDR1 and CDR2 are SGHRS and YFSETQ. CDR3 nucleotides: TGCGCCAGCAGCTTGTCATCCTACTATGGCTACACCTTC. It translates to CASSLSSYYGYTF.

This clonotype was detected many times. V usage is TRBV12-5 and J usage is TRBJ1-1; D is undetermined. This CDR3 is built from 14 residues. Looked up from germline, CDR1 is LGHNT and CDR2 is FRNRAP. The CDR3 protein is CAIWARSPNTEAFF. CDR3 nucleotide sequence: TGTGCCATTTGGGCGAGGAGTCCGAACACTGAAGCTTTCTTT.

The chain uses TRBV12-3 or TRBV12-4 and TRBJ1-3; 7 bases are a match to TRBD1. J gave up 2 bases and V 3 bases, and 10 bases lay outside the gene matches. The CDR3 is 17 residues long. The CDR3 nucleotides read TGTGCCAGCAGTTTCGGGGACAGAAGAGGAACTGGAAACACCATATATTTT. The encoded protein is CASSFGDRRGTGNTIYF.

The table lists this clonotype with a few counts. This chain connects TRBV2 to TRBJ1-1, with D perhaps TRBD1 (6 bases). The CDR3 length is 14 residues. CDR1 and CDR2 from the germline V gene are SNHLY and FYNNEI. V was clipped by 1 base and J by 3 bases, with 9 bases between them. For the CDR3, the DNA is TGTGCCAGCAGTGAAGGGGGGGCTGACACTGAAGCTTTCTTT. Translating gives CASSEGGADTEAFF.

V and J are TRBV20-1 and TRBJ2-7; 10 bases agree with TRBD2. The V and J ends lost 0 bases and 4 bases, in that order; junction bases with no gene match: 9. The CDR3 sequence is 16 residues long. In germline, CDR1 is DFQATT, CDR2 SNEGSKA (reference sequence). The CDR3 loop is CSARDPLAGMDYEQYF. The CDR3 DNA reads TGCAGTGCTAGAGATCCACTAGCGGGGATGGATTACGAGCAGTACTTC.

The chain combines TRBV5-1 with TRBJ1-4, with 10 bases identical to TRBD1. Germline CDR1 reads SGHRS; CDR2 reads YFSETQ. CDR3 length: 17 amino acids. Germline trimming cut 2 bases from V and 4 bases from J; bases unmatched to any gene: 8. CDR3 in amino acids: CASSLSGTGADNEKLFF. Here the CDR3 DNA reads TGCGCCAGCAGCTTATCCGGGACAGGGGCGGATAATGAAAAACTGTTTTTT.

V usage is TRBV5-1 and J usage is TRBJ2-3, with TRBD2 identical over 7 bases. Germline CDR1 and CDR2: SGHRS and YFSETQ. With 4 bases clipped from V and 0 bases from J, the junction kept 11 bases outside the gene matches. This CDR3 region has 17 residues. The CDR3 DNA sequence: TGCGCCAGCAGCGAGGGAGTAGCGGGTATCAGCACAGATACGCAGTATTTT. It codes for CASSEGVAGISTDTQYF.

In this sample, this clonotype turned up a few times. The rearrangement uses TRBV5-8 and TRBJ1-6; unclear D gene. The CDR3 is made up of 17 amino acids. Looked up from germline, CDR1 is SGHTS and CDR2 is YDEGEE. Between the trimmed V and J ends, which lost 0 bases and 4 bases, there was a span of 14 bases. CDR3 protein: CASSLAPGYIYNSPLHF. Written as DNA, the CDR3 is TGTGCCAGCAGCTTGGCCCCGGGATACATTTATAATTCACCCCTCCACTTT.

Worth noting for this clonotype: Relative to the germline gene, one junction end is altered; a read error may explain this. The rearrangement joins TRBV5-1 to TRBJ2-7, with D tentatively TRBD2 (6 bases). The CDR3 runs 13 residues. The germline V gene has CDR1 SGHRS and CDR2 YFSETQ. The CDR3 sequence is CASTLGGSYEQYF. CDR3 in DNA: TGCGCCAGCACCTTGGGGGGCTCCTACGAGCAGTACTTC.

The chain couples TRBV20-1 to TRBJ1-2; D is unresolved. The length of the CDR3 is 16 residues. The V gene's germline CDR1 is DFQATT and CDR2 SNEGSKA (reference sequence). V was cut by 3 bases and J by 4 bases, with 21 bases left in between. CDR3 sequence (DNA): TGCAGTGCTAGGGATTCCGACTGGATAGCTGGCTATGGCTACACCTTC. This translates into CSARDSDWIAGYGYTF.